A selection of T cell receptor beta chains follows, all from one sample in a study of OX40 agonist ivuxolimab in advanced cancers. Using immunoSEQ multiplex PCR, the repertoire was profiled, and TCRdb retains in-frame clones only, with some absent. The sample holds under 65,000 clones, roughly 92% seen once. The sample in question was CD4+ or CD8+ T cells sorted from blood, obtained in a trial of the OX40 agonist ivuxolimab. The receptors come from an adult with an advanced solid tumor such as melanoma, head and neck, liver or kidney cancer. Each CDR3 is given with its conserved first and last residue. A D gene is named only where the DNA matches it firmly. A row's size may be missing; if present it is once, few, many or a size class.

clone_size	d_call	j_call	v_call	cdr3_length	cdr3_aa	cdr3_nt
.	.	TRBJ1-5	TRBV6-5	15	CASSLIGGGNQPQHF	TGTGCCAGCAGTTTAATTGGGGGGGGCAATCAGCCCCAGCATTTT
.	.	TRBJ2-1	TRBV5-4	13	CAARRDSYNEQFF	TGTGCCGCCCGGCGGGACTCCTACAATGAGCAGTTCTTC
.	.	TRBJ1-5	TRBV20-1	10	CSAGPHAQHF	TGCAGTGCGGGTCCCCATGCCCAGCATTTT
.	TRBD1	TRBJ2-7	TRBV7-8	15	CASRPGTGEYYEQYF	TGTGCCAGCAGGCCCGGGACAGGGGAATACTACGAGCAGTACTTC
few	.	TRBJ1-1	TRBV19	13	CASSIGGNTEAFF	TGTGCCAGTAGTATCGGGGGAAACACTGAAGCTTTCTTT
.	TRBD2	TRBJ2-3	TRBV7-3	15	CASSLTSGGADTQYF	TGTGCCAGCAGCTTAACTAGCGGGGGGGCGGATACGCAGTATTTT
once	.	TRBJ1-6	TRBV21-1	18	CASSNRQQHPGPVGPLHF	TGTGCCAGCAGCAACCGCCAGCAGCATCCGGGACCGGTGGGACCCCTCCACTTT
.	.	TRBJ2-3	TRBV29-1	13	CSVEGIATDTQYF	TGCAGCGTTGAGGGGATAGCCACAGATACGCAGTATTTT
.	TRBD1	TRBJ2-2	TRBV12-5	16	CASVPPQQGVDGELFF	TGTGCTAGTGTTCCCCCCCAACAGGGGGTGGACGGGGAGCTGTTTTTT
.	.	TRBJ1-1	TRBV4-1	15	CASSLRPTGYTEAFF	TGCGCCAGCAGCCTCCGACCCACAGGCTACACTGAAGCTTTCTTT
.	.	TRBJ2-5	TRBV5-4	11	CASSLRETQYF	TGTGCCAGCAGCTTGAGAGAGACCCAGTACTTC
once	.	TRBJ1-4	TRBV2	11	CASRAGEKLFF	TGTGCCAGCAGGGCTGGGGAAAAACTGTTTTTT
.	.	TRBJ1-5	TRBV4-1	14	CASSQGQGNQPQHF	TGCGCCAGCAGCCAAGGTCAGGGAAATCAGCCCCAGCATTTT
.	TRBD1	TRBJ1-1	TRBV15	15	CATSGRVRGLAEAFF	TGTGCCACCAGCGGACGAGTGAGGGGGCTCGCTGAAGCTTTCTTT
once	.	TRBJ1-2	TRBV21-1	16	CASSKIRGTGNYGYTF	TGTGCCAGCAGCAAAATCAGGGGGACAGGGAACTATGGCTACACCTTC
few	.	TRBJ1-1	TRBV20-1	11	CSAEAYTEAFF	TGCAGTGCTGAGGCGTACACTGAAGCTTTCTTT
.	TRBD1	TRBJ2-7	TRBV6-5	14	CASSPNRGLYEQYF	TGTGCCAGCAGTCCCAACAGGGGGCTCTACGAGCAGTACTTC
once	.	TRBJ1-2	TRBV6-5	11	CASTGFYGYTF	TGTGCCAGCACAGGTTTCTATGGCTACACCTTC
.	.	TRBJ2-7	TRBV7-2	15	CASSLGDSPFYEQYF	TGTGCCAGCAGCTTAGGTGACAGCCCCTTCTACGAGCAGTACTTC
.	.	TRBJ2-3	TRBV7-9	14	CASSEVASTDTQYF	TGTGCCAGCAGCGAGGTGGCTAGCACAGATACGCAGTATTTT
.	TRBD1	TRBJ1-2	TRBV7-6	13	CASSLQGEYGYTF	TGTGCCAGCAGCTTACAGGGGGAGTATGGCTACACCTTC
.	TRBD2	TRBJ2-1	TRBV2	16	CASSGQGLAGGTEQFF	TGTGCCAGCAGTGGACAGGGACTAGCGGGGGGGACTGAGCAGTTCTTC
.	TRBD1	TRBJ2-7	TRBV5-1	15	CASSFTGTGGNEQYF	TGCGCCAGCAGCTTTACCGGGACAGGGGGCAACGAGCAGTACTTC
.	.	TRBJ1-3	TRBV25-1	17	CASSESPSRVEGNTIYF	TGTGCCAGCAGTGAATCTCCAAGTAGGGTGGAGGGAAACACCATATATTTT
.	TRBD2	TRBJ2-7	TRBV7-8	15	CASSSLAGRSYEQYF	TGTGCCAGCAGCTCCCTAGCGGGGCGAAGCTACGAGCAGTACTTC
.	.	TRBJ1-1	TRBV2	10	CASSDGLRFF	TGTGCCAGCAGTGATGGACTCAGATTCTTT
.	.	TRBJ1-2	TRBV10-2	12	CASSERGWGYTF	TGCGCCAGCAGTGAGAGGGGGTGGGGCTACACCTTC
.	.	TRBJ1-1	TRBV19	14	CASSVGPWNTEAFF	TGTGCCAGTAGTGTGGGACCATGGAACACTGAAGCTTTCTTT
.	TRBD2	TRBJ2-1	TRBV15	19	CATSRDHPRGGSSYNEQFF	TGTGCCACCAGCAGAGATCACCCTCGGGGGGGCAGCTCCTACAATGAGCAGTTCTTC
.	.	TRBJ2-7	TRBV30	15	CAWSVPGSGTYEQYF	TGTGCCTGGAGTGTACCTGGGAGCGGAACCTACGAGCAGTACTTC
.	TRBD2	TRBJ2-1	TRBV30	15	CAWRFFAGGLNEQFF	TGTGCCTGGAGATTTTTCGCGGGGGGCCTCAATGAGCAGTTCTTC
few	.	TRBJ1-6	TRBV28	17	CASRTRRVSSYNSPLHF	TGTGCCAGCAGAACACGGCGGGTCTCCTCCTATAATTCACCCCTCCACTTT
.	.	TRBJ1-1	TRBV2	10	CASSLGRAFF	TGTGCCAGCTCCTTGGGGAGAGCTTTCTTT
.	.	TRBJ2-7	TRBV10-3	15	CAISDPSDSSYEQYF	TGTGCCATCAGTGACCCTTCGGACAGTTCCTACGAGCAGTACTTC